Following are 16 T cell receptor beta chains from one sample sequenced in a study of cytomegalovirus exposure and HLA in healthy donors. Both 60 Vbeta primers and 13 Jbeta primers went into the PCR. Some clones are missing from TCRdb's copy, which holds only in-frame ones; the method was immunoSEQ multiplex PCR. The sample lists approximately 100,000 clones; almost 75% were seen once. The sequencing input was PBMCs. These receptors originate from a man aged 35 to 55 in good health and CMV-seronegative.

The CDR3 reads CASTLKNEQYF. The DNA for the CDR3 is TGCGCCAGCACCCTAAAAAACGAGCAGTACTTC. The V and J genes are TRBV5-1 and TRBJ2-5; D gene ambiguous. TRBJ2-7 matches the DNA end more closely, so the J call is doubtful. This CDR3 has 11 residues. Germline V gives CDR1 SGHRS, CDR2 YFSETQ.

The chain recombines TRBV7-9 with TRBJ1-2, with a weak D call TRBD1 (6 bases). Germline V CDR1 and CDR2: SEHNR, FQNEAQ (reference sequence). V gave up 0 bases and J gave up 4 bases, with 15 bases separating them. The CDR3 consists of 16 residues. The DNA for the CDR3 is TGTGCCAGCAGCTTAGCAGGGGGGGCAGCCGGCTATGGCTACACCTTC. Protein sequence: CASSLAGGAAGYGYTF. Full variable domain (missing parts from reference TRBV7-9 and TRBJ1-2): DTGVSQNPRHKITKRGQNVTFRCDPISEHNRLYWYRQTLGQGPEFLTYFQNEAQLEKSRLLSDRFSAERPKGSFSTLEIQRTEQGDSAMYLCASSLAGGAAGYGYTFGSGTRLTVV.

In this sample, this clone turned up a few times. This chain joins TRBV6-5 and TRBJ2-7; 9 positions agree with TRBD2. The CDR3 is 15 amino acids. V shed 4 bases and J 1 base; nucleotides not matched to a gene: 5. Per the germline V gene, CDR1 is MNHEY and CDR2 is SVGAGI. In DNA form, the CDR3 reads TGTGCCAGCAGTTCCGTAGCGGGGGTATCCTACGAGCAGTACTTC. As protein: CASSSVAGVSYEQYF.

J is TRBJ1-2 and V is TRBV6-1; D is unresolved. This CDR3 contains 14 residues. The V end was cut by 2 bases, the J end by 4 bases, with 11 bases between. Looked up from germline, CDR1 is MNHNS and CDR2 is SASEGT. CDR3 nucleotide sequence: TGTGCCAGCAGTGAATTGAACAGTCTCTATGGCTACACCTTC. It translates to CASSELNSLYGYTF.

This chain connects TRBV12-2 to TRBJ2-4; the table assigns TRBD2, which was not confirmed against the DNA. TRBV12-2 is a known pseudogene. The CDR3 covers 15 residues. CDR3 residues: CASRLEKGEGDIQYF. The CDR3 DNA reads TGTGCAAGTCGCTTAGAAAAGGGTGAGGGAGACATTCAGTACTTC.

This chain joins TRBV5-6 and TRBJ2-1; D remains ambiguous. The germline V and J ends were trimmed by 4 bases and 8 bases, with 7 bases remaining between them. From germline, CDR1 is SGHDT and CDR2 YYEEEE. The CDR3 runs 11 residues. CDR3 loop: CASSARHEQFF. The CDR3 DNA reads as TGTGCCAGCAGCGCTAGGCATGAGCAGTTCTTC. Supplemented by reference TRBV5-6 and TRBJ2-1, the full variable domain reads DAGVTQSPTHLIKTRGQQVTLRCSPKSGHDTVSWYQQALGQGPQFIFQYYEEEERQRGNFPDRFSGHQFPNYSSELNVNALLLGDSALYLCASSARHEQFFGPGTRLTVL.

The chain has TRBV11-2 and TRBJ1-6; D is ambiguous. The CDR3 runs to 15 residues. CDR1 is SGHAT and CDR2 is FQNNGV in the germline V gene. Trimming cost V 0 bases and J 3 bases, with 6 bases left between them. This CDR3 reads CASSLDSDYNSPLHF. The CDR3 region has the DNA TGTGCCAGCAGCTTAGACAGCGACTATAATTCACCCCTCCACTTT.

This clone was detected only once. The genes are TRBV11-2 and TRBJ2-7, with D tentatively TRBD1 (6 bases). V was clipped by 1 base and J by 2 bases, with 18 bases between them. The CDR3 has 17 residues. CDR1 is SGHAT, CDR2 FQNNGV, per germline. DNA of the CDR3: TGTGCCAGCAGCTTAGGGCCAGGGGCTTCTTCAGCCTACGAGCAGTACTTC. Protein: CASSLGPGASSAYEQYF.

This clone was counted between two and nine times. Other DNA sequences of this sample code for an identical CDR3. The J gene is TRBJ2-7, the V gene TRBV5-1, with 11 bases aligning to TRBD2. J lost 3 bases, V lost 4 bases, and 3 bases had no gene match. Germline V lookup: CDR1 SGHRS, CDR2 YFSETQ. This CDR3 spans 14 amino acids. The DNA of the CDR3 is TGCGCCAGCAGCCCTGGGACTAGCGGCTACGAGCAGTACTTC. Translated, it gives CASSPGTSGYEQYF.

V usage is TRBV6-5 and J usage is TRBJ1-4; 8 nucleotides agree with TRBD1. J gave up 5 bases and V 5 bases, and 4 bases lay outside the gene matches. Germline V gene lookup returns CDR1 MNHEY and CDR2 SVGAGI. There are 14 residues in the CDR3. Here the CDR3 reads CASSRTGRNEKLFF. The DNA of the CDR3 is TGTGCCAGCAGTCGGACAGGGAGAAATGAAAAACTGTTTTTT.

The chain employs TRBV5-1 and TRBJ2-3; TRBD1 might be the D (6 bases). V lost 1 base, J lost 5 bases, and 14 bases lay in between. Germline assignment: CDR1 SGHRS and CDR2 YFSETQ. CDR3 length: 15 residues. The CDR3: CASSLRGQGRDTQYF. The CDR3 DNA is TGCGCCAGCAGCTTGCGGGGCCAGGGGAGAGATACGCAGTATTTT.

This clone has just a few counts. For the CDR3, the DNA is TGTGCCAGCAGTGAATCGGGGGACAGCAATCAGCCCCAGCATTTT. Translation gives CASSESGDSNQPQHF. The J gene is TRBJ1-5, the V gene TRBV25-1, with a tentative D call TRBD1 (5 bases). V lost 1 base and J 1 base, leaving 8 bases between the germline ends. CDR3 size: 15 residues. From germline, CDR1 is MGHDK and CDR2 SYGVNS.

V usage is TRBV15 and J usage is TRBJ2-1; 7 positions agree with TRBD1. Trimming removed 5 bases from V and 7 bases from J; junction bases left unmatched: 11. Germline lookup yields CDR1 LNHNV and CDR2 YYDKDF (reference sequence). CDR3 length equals 15 residues. CDR3 bases: TGTGCCACCAGCTTGACCGGGACCAGGGGGAATGAGCAGTTCTTC. The encoded protein is CATSLTGTRGNEQFF.

This sequence joins TRBV27 and TRBJ2-5; no firm D call. The CDR3 extends over 11 amino acids. Germline lookup yields CDR1 MNHEY and CDR2 SMNVEV (reference sequence). The V end lost 7 bases, the J end lost 0 bases, and 3 bases lay between the germline ends. CDR3 region: CASTDQETQYF. In DNA, the CDR3 is TGTGCCAGCACCGACCAAGAGACCCAGTACTTC.

The chain joins TRBV5-6 to TRBJ1-6, with D possibly matching TRBD1 (6 bases). Looked up from germline, CDR1 is SGHDT and CDR2 is YYEEEE. V was cut by 4 bases and J by 8 bases, with 10 bases left in between. This CDR3 region has 13 residues. The CDR3 here is CASSRQAYSPLHF. The CDR3 DNA reads as TGTGCCAGCAGCCGACAGGCCTATTCACCCCTCCACTTT.

Here the CDR3 reads CASSLDRGNEKLFF. The CDR3 DNA reads TGTGCCAGCAGCTTGGACAGGGGAAATGAAAAACTGTTTTTT. The chain carries TRBV11-2 and TRBJ1-4; TRBD1 matches 9 bases. Germline V gene lookup returns CDR1 SGHAT and CDR2 FQNNGV. CDR3 length: 14 amino acids. V was clipped by 3 bases and J by 5 bases; unmatched bases: 1.